This T cell receptor (beta chain) was identified during a study of blood T cells in healthy people across ages. Germline CDR1 SQVTM, CDR2 ANQGSEA. The ends were cut back, 5 bases at V and 0 bases at J, with 10 bases in the middle. This CDR3 region has 14 residues. This clonotype was seen a single time. A J-beta primer mix and a sample-barcoded 5' primer were used in a second PCR of about 6 to 12 cycles. TCRdb re-called the 5' RACE reads with MiXCR, one entry per CDR3 protein. This table has about 1.8 million distinct CDR3 sequences, 49% appearing once. Each sample yielded at least 5 micrograms of PBMC total RNA.

The sequenced material came from blood. The genes are TRBV29-1 and TRBJ2-2; D is unresolved. The TCR sequence derives from a woman aged 40 to 50 in good health. CDR3 DNA: TGCAGCGTTCAGCAGCTGACGAACACCGGGGAGCTGTTTTTT. This gives the protein CSVQQLTNTGELFF.